The 18 T cell receptor beta chains reported below all come from one sample, sequenced in a study of CD8+ T cells in alopecia areata. Isolated RNA was reverse transcribed into cDNA used as the sequencing template. Using immunoSEQ multiplex PCR, the repertoire was profiled, and TCRdb retains in-frame clones only, with some absent. The repertoire consists of approximately 150,000 clones, with more than 40% occurring once and the leading ten covering approximately 7%. Sequencing was performed on CD4+ T cells sorted from blood. The receptor set was obtained from a human donor with alopecia areata.

This chain uses TRBV20-1 with TRBJ1-3, with D hard to call. Germline CDR1 and CDR2: DFQATT and SNEGSKA (reference sequence). Deletions cut 7 bases from V and 2 bases from J, with 6 bases between. This CDR3 has 11 amino acids. Written as DNA, the CDR3 is TGCAGTGGAAAGGCTGGAAACACCATATATTTT. The encoded protein is CSGKAGNTIYF.

This clone was seen more than once but under ten times. J is TRBJ2-1 and V is TRBV18; no clear D gene. CDR1 and CDR2 from the germline V gene are KGHSH and LQKENI. Trimming cost V 1 base and J 8 bases, with 3 bases left between them. The CDR3 covers 11 residues. Here the CDR3 reads CASSPRDEQFF. Here the CDR3 DNA reads TGTGCCAGCTCACCACGGGATGAGCAGTTCTTC.

This sequence joins TRBV20-1 and TRBJ1-1; D is unresolved. The ends were cut back, 3 bases at V and 8 bases at J, with 10 bases in the middle. The CDR3 has 11 residues. Per the germline V gene, CDR1 is DFQATT and CDR2 is SNEGSKA (reference sequence). The CDR3 protein is CSARQDVEAFF. DNA for the CDR3: TGCAGTGCTAGGCAGGACGTGGAAGCTTTCTTT.

V gene TRBV29-1 combines with J gene TRBJ2-3; 7 nucleotides line up with TRBD2. With 5 bases clipped from V and 6 bases from J, the junction kept 8 bases outside the gene matches. Looked up from germline, CDR1 is SQVTM and CDR2 is ANQGSEA. The CDR3 extends over 13 amino acids. The CDR3 loop is CSVRGRAVDTQYF. The CDR3 DNA follows: TGCAGCGTTCGAGGGAGGGCCGTTGATACGCAGTATTTT.

The chain links TRBV15 to TRBJ2-1; 10 nucleotides line up with TRBD1. Germline values: CDR1 LNHNV, CDR2 YYDKDF (reference sequence). This CDR3 comprises 15 residues. With 5 bases clipped from V and 2 bases from J, the junction kept 3 bases outside the gene matches. CDR3 amino acids: CATSRDRGTYNEQFF. CDR3 in DNA: TGTGCCACCAGCCGGGACAGGGGTACCTACAATGAGCAGTTCTTC.

In this sample, this clone turned up a few times. The V call is TRBV18, the J call TRBJ2-7; TRBD2 matches 8 bases. With 4 bases clipped from V and 3 bases from J, the junction kept 5 bases outside the gene matches. Per germline, CDR1 KGHSH and CDR2 LQKENI. This CDR3 contains 14 residues. The CDR3 here is CASSQSTSVYEQYF. The CDR3 DNA follows: TGTGCCAGCTCACAATCGACTAGCGTCTACGAGCAGTACTTC.

In its sample, this clone was seen a few times. V and J are TRBV4-1 and TRBJ2-3; D is unclear. Trimming took 0 bases from V and 5 from J, leaving 15 bases between them. The CDR3 length is 16 residues. Germline lookup yields CDR1 MGHRA and CDR2 YSYEKL. CDR3 sequence reads: CASSQEGTGGGDTQYF. In nucleotides, the CDR3 is TGCGCCAGCAGCCAAGAGGGTACTGGTGGTGGAGATACGCAGTATTTT.

The V call is TRBV7-9, the J call TRBJ2-5; D possibly corresponds to TRBD1 (6 bases). Trimming removed 5 bases at V and 2 bases at J, with 15 bases between. Germline-derived CDR1 and CDR2 are SEHNR and FQNEAQ (reference sequence). The length of the CDR3 is 15 residues. As DNA, the CDR3 is TGTGCCAGCAGCCCTCTGGGGGCTACTCAAGAGACCCAGTACTTC. Amino acid sequence: CASSPLGATQETQYF.

The rearrangement uses TRBV14 and TRBJ2-2; no firm D call. Deletions cut 1 base from V and 5 bases from J, with 5 bases between. The CDR3 has 13 residues. Germline V gene lookup returns CDR1 SGHDN and CDR2 FVKESK. In DNA form, the CDR3 reads TGTGCCAGCAGCCAAGTCGGGACCGGGGAGCTGTTTTTT. Amino acids: CASSQVGTGELFF.

This sequence joins TRBV29-1 and TRBJ1-1; weak D call: TRBD1 (5 bases). Between the trimmed V and J ends, which lost 3 bases and 7 bases, there was a span of 12 bases. CDR3 size: 12 residues. The germline CDR1 and CDR2 sequences are SQVTM and ANQGSEA. The DNA for the CDR3 is TGCAGCGTTGAGAGACAGTCCTTTGAAGCTTTCTTT. Protein product: CSVERQSFEAFF.

The V gene is TRBV29-1, the J gene TRBJ2-7; D might be TRBD2 (6 bases). The CDR3 length is 12 residues. The ends were cut back, 4 bases at V and 13 bases at J, with 20 bases in the middle. The germline V gene has CDR1 SQVTM and CDR2 ANQGSEA. The DNA of the CDR3 is TGCAGCGTTGCTTACACGGCGGGAAAGGAATACTTC. It translates to CSVAYTAGKEYF.

This clone was observed a few times. The chain combines TRBV29-1 with TRBJ2-6; 8 bases line up with TRBD1. J gave up 9 bases and V 3 bases, and 4 bases lay outside the gene matches. The CDR3 sequence is 13 residues long. The germline CDR1 and CDR2 sequences are SQVTM and ANQGSEA. CDR3 in amino acids: CSVDTGGINVLTF. The CDR3 bases are TGCAGCGTTGATACAGGGGGGATCAACGTCCTGACTTTC.

V is TRBV5-1 and J is TRBJ2-2; no reliable D call. Trimming stripped 4 bases from V and 2 bases from J, with 6 bases between. Germline V lookup: CDR1 SGHRS, CDR2 YFSETQ. This CDR3 comprises 13 residues. The CDR3 DNA follows: TGCGCCAGCAGCGAACCTAACACCGGGGAGCTGTTTTTT. It yields the protein CASSEPNTGELFF.

The chain uses TRBV28 and TRBJ1-2; tentatively, D is TRBD1 (6 bases). The CDR3 extends over 15 amino acids. Trimming removed 6 bases from V and 4 bases from J, with 18 bases in between. The germline gives CDR1 MDHEN, CDR2 SYDVKM. This CDR3 is CASSHEQGVSYGYTF. CDR3 DNA: TGTGCCAGCAGCCACGAACAGGGAGTAAGCTATGGCTACACCTTC.

The chain recombines TRBV30 with TRBJ1-2; 9 bases are a match to TRBD1. Per the germline V gene, CDR1 is GTSNPN and CDR2 is SVGIG (reference sequence). There are 13 residues in the CDR3. The J segment lost 12 bases and the V segment lost 1 base, leaving 9 bases of the junction unmatched. CDR3 amino acids: CAWSALGTGLHTF. DNA of the CDR3: TGTGCCTGGAGTGCACTCGGGACAGGGCTCCACACCTTC.

This chain connects TRBV27 to TRBJ2-7; 9 nucleotides agree with TRBD1. Germline-derived CDR1 and CDR2 are MNHEY and SMNVEV (reference sequence). Trimming removed 6 bases from V and 3 bases from J; junction bases left unmatched: 6. This CDR3 region has 14 residues. CDR3 amino acids: CASSRTGAIYEQYF. Here the CDR3 DNA reads TGTGCCAGCAGCAGGACAGGGGCGATCTACGAGCAGTACTTC.

CDR3 bases: TGTGCCTGGAGTCGGAGCGGCGCCTCCGGGGAGCTGTTTTTT. Encoded protein: CAWSRSGASGELFF. This chain joins TRBV30 and TRBJ2-2, with D maybe TRBD2 (5 bases). Deletions cut 2 bases from V and 6 bases from J, with 13 bases between. CDR1 is GTSNPN, CDR2 SVGIG, per germline (reference sequence). The CDR3 loop spans 14 amino acids.

The chain carries TRBV4-1 and TRBJ2-7, with 14 bases identical to TRBD2. The CDR3 extends over 14 amino acids. V shed 9 bases and J 5 bases; nucleotides not matched to a gene: 6. Germline CDR1 and CDR2: MGHRA and YSYEKL. CDR3 bases: TGCGCCAGAAGGGGACTAGCGGGAGTCCACGAGCAGTACTTC. Translation gives CARRGLAGVHEQYF.